Listed below are T cell receptor beta chains from one sample, sequenced in a study of control samples from healthy donors and cancer patients. TCRdb's copy holds only in-frame clones and misses some; the assay was immunoSEQ multiplex PCR. The sample has approximately 170,000 clones, around 89% seen once. Sequencing input: blood. These receptors originate from a woman between 50 and 59 years old in good health. Both conserved end residues are part of each CDR3. Fields, in order: V gene, J gene, CDR3 length, CDR3 protein.

TRBV27	TRBJ2-5	14	CASSLNRVVETQYF
TRBV7-8	TRBJ1-2	14	CASRKDVHNYGYTF
TRBV6-2/TRBV6-3	TRBJ1-1	15	CASSYSFLVNTEAFF
TRBV18	TRBJ1-1	17	CASSPPKSGGGNTEAFF
TRBV6-5	TRBJ2-7	15	CASRAPGLPSREQYF
TRBV28	TRBJ2-3	14	CASRTSGRWDTQYF
TRBV24-1	TRBJ1-2	14	CATSDTVFSRGYTF
TRBV7-9	TRBJ2-7	15	CASSRRQGATYEQYF
TRBV6-4	TRBJ2-3	13	CASARELSDTQYF
TRBV20-1	TRBJ1-1	11	CSARLDTEAFF
TRBV18	TRBJ2-5	16	CASSPPFSEKKETQYF
TRBV3-1/TRBV3-2	TRBJ2-1	14	CASSQDLVRNEQFF
TRBV4-2	TRBJ2-5	16	CASSQGLASAQETQYF
TRBV28	TRBJ2-2	17	CASSSQRGALITGELFF
TRBV15	TRBJ2-5	14	CATSRQGARETQYF
TRBV6-5	TRBJ2-3	14	CASVFGELADTQYF
TRBV7-3	TRBJ1-2	15	CASSRGGAGDYGYTF
TRBV6-2/TRBV6-3	TRBJ1-5	15	CASSYQGYSNQPQHF
TRBV3-1/TRBV3-2	TRBJ2-5	17	CASSQVLSHLGGETQYF
TRBV6-2/TRBV6-3	TRBJ2-5	13	CASSPREQETQYF
TRBV9	TRBJ2-1	16	CASSREGTRSYNEQFF
TRBV19	TRBJ2-5	15	CASSGGGAGQKTQYF
TRBV28	TRBJ1-2	16	CASSSPAGTGNYGYTF
TRBV5-1	TRBJ2-2	11	CASSTNGELFF
TRBV2	TRBJ1-1	14	CASSDQGSGTEAFF
TRBV20-1	TRBJ2-3	14	CSASPPATTDTQYF
TRBV24-1	TRBJ2-2	15	CATSDPQNLAGELFF
TRBV9	TRBJ2-2	16	CASSPSRGARTGELFF
TRBV5-8	TRBJ1-5	14	CASRVVDIWGPQHF
TRBV28	TRBJ2-2	14	CASGRTGGSGELFF
TRBV21-1	TRBJ2-3	15	CASSKVSVSTDTQYF
TRBV28	TRBJ2-7	13	CASSLGGMFGQYF
TRBV5-5	TRBJ2-2	15	CASSLGSENTGELFF
TRBV6-1	TRBJ1-2	13	CASSESFSYGYTF
TRBV5-6	TRBJ1-6	16	CASSPFDTTYNSPLHF
TRBV6-5	TRBJ2-1	15	CASRPGQGSYNEQFF
TRBV19	TRBJ2-7	14	CASSSGKGNHEQYF
TRBV11-3	TRBJ1-6	14	CASSLETYNSPLHF
TRBV2	TRBJ1-5	13	CASSLMGNQPQHF
TRBV5-6	TRBJ2-7	13	CASSLATSYEQYF
TRBV7-9	TRBJ1-4	14	CASAQTGGPGELFF
TRBV12-3/TRBV12-4	TRBJ2-7	11	CASSSAYEQYF
TRBV10-3	TRBJ1-2	14	CAIRGDRGPYGYTF
TRBV6-5	TRBJ2-3	14	CASSYRRSADTQYF